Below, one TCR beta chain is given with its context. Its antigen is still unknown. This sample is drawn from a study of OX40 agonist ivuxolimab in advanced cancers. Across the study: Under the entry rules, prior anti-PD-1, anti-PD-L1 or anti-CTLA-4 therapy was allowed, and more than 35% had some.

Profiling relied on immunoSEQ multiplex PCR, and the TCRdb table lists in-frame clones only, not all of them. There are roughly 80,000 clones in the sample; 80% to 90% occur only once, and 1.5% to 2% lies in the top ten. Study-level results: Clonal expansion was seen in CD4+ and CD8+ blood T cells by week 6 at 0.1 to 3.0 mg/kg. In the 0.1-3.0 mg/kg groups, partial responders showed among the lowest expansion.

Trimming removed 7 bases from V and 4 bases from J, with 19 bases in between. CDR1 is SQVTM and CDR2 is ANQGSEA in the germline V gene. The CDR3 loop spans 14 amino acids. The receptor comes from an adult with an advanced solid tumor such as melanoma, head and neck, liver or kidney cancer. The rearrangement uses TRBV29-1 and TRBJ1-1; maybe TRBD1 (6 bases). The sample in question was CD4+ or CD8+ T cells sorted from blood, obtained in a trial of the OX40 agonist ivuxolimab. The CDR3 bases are TGCAGCGGGAGTTTCAGGGGCTGGGGCACTGAAGCTTTCTTT. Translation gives CSGSFRGWGTEAFF.